This T cell receptor (beta chain) appears in the sequencing data of a study of cytomegalovirus exposure and HLA in healthy donors. As regards this clone: Its specificity is not known.

General study results and limits: Some TCR beta chains (more than 150 of them) were listed as cytomegalovirus-associated. No immune exposure information besides CMV serostatus was available.

PCR amplification relied on 60 Vbeta primers (plus 13 Jbeta primers). In the original analysis: Unique TCR beta chains numbered about 79 million in a later analysis, with around 11 million shared. Sequencing used immunoSEQ multiplex PCR; TCRdb keeps in-frame clones, though not all of them. That table is the source of V, J and clone size, and D and trimming were worked out from the DNA. The sample lists about 210,000 clones, around 83% occurring once. This sequence was found in a woman in her forties or fifties in good health and CMV-seropositive. Sequencing was done on a sample of PBMCs.

The CDR3 region has the DNA TGTGCCAGTAGTATAGGTGGGACATGGTCACACACGAACACCGGGGAGCTGTTTTTT. Encoded protein: CASSIGGTWSHTNTGELFF. This rearrangement joins TRBV19 to TRBJ2-2, with a tentative D call TRBD1 (6 bases). Trimming shortened V by 1 base and J by 0 bases, and 18 bases separated the two germline ends. CDR3 length equals 19 residues. Germline V CDR1 and CDR2: LNHDA, SQIVND (reference sequence).